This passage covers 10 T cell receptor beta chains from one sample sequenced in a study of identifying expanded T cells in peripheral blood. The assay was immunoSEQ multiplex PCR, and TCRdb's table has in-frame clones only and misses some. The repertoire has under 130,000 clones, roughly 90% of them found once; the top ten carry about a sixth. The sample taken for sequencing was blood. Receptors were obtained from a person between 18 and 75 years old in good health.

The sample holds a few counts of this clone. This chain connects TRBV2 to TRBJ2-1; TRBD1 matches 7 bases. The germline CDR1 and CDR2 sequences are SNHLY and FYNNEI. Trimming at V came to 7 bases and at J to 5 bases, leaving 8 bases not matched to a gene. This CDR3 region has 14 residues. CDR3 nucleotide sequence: TGTGCCAGCAACAACCGGGACAGCCACAATGAGCAGTTCTTC. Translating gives CASNNRDSHNEQFF.

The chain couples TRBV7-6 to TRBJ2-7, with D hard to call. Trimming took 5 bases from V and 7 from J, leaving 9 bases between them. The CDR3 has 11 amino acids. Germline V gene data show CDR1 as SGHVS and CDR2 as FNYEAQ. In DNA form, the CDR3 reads TGTGCCAGCAGCCAAGGTGGGGAGCAGTACTTC. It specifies CASSQGGEQYF.

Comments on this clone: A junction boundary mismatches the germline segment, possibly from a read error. The CDR3 sequence: CASSQDRGRAQPQHF. The CDR3, as DNA: TGCGCCAGCAGCCAAGACAGGGGGCGAGCTCAGCCCCAGCATTTT. This chain uses TRBV5-4 with TRBJ1-5; the match to TRBD1 covers 10 bases. Germline values: CDR1 SGHNT, CDR2 YYREEE (reference sequence). The CDR3 is 15 amino acids.

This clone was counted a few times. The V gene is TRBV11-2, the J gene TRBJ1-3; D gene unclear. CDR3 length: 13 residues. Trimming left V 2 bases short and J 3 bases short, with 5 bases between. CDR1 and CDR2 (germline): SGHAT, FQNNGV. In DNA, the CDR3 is TGTGCCAGCAGCTTACCCGGTGGAAACACCATATATTTT. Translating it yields CASSLPGGNTIYF.

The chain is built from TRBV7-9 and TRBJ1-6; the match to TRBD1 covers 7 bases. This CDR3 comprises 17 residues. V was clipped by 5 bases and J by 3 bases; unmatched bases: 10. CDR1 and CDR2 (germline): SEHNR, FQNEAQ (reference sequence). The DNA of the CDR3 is TGTGCCAGCAGCGGGGGACAGAAGGGTTTCTATAATTCACCCCTCCACTTT. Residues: CASSGGQKGFYNSPLHF.

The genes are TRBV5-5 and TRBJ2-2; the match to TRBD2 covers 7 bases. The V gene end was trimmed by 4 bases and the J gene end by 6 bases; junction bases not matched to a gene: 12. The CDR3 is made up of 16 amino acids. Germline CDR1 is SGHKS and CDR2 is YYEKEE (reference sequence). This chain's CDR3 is CASSPSPLSGPGELFF. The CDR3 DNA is TGTGCCAGCAGCCCGAGCCCACTTAGCGGGCCCGGGGAGCTGTTTTTT. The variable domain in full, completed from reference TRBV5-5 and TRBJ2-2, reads DAGVTQSPTHLIKTRGQQVTLRCSPISGHKSVSWYQQVLGQGPQFIFQYYEKEERGRGNFPDRFSARQFPNYSSELNVNALLLGDSALYLCASSPSPLSGPGELFFGEGSRLTVL.

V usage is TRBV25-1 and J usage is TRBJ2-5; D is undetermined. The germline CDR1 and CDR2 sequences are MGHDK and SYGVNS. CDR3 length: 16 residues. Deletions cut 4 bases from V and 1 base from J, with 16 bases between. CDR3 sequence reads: CASSGSVTEPQETQYF. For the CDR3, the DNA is TGTGCCAGCAGTGGTTCGGTGACGGAGCCCCAAGAGACCCAGTACTTC.

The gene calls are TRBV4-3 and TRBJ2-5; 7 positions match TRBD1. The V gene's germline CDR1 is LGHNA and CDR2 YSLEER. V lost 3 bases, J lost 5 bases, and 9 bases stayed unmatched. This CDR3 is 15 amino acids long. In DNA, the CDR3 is TGCGCCAGCAGCCACCTAACAGGGGATTCGGAGACCCAGTACTTC. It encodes CASSHLTGDSETQYF.

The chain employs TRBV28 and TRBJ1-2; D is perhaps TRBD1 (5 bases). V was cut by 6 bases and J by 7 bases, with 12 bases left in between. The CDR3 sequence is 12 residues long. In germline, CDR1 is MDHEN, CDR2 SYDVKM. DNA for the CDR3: TGTGCCAGCAGCGCGTGGGGCGGTGGCTACACCTTC. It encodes CASSAWGGGYTF.

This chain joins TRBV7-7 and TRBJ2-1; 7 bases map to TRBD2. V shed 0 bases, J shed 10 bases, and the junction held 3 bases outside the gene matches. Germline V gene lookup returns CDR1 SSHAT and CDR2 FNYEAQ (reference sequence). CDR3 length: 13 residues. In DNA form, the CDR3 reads TGTGCCAGCAGCTTAGCGGGGGGGGGAGAGCAGTTCTTC. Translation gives CASSLAGGGEQFF.